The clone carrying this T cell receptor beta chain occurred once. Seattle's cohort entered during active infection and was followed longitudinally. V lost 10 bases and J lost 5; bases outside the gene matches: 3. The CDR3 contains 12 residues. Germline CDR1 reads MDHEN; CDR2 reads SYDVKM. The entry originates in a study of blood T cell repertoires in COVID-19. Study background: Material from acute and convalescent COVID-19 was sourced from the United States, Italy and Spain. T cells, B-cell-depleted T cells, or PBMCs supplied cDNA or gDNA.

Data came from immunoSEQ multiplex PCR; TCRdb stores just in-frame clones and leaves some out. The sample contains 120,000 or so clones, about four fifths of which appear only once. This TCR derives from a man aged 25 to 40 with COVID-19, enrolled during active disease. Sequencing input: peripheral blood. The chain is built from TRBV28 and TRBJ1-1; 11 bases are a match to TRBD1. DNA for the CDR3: TGTGCCATCGGACAGGGGGCGACTGAAGCTTTCTTT. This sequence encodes CAIGQGATEAFF. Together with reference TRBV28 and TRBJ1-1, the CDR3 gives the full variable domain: DVKVTQSSRYLVKRTGEKVFLECVQDMDHENMFWYRQDPGLGLRLIYFSYDVKMKEKGDIPEGYSVSREKKERFSLILESASTNQTSMYLCAIGQGATEAFFGQGTRLTVV.